The 6 T cell receptor beta chains below come from one sample, sequenced in a study of PD-L1 blockade in urothelial cancer. Time point indicated: pretreatment peripheral blood. The assay was immunoSEQ multiplex PCR, and TCRdb's table has in-frame clones only and misses some. The table records about 130,000 clones, 70% to 85% of them present only once. This material consisted of PBMCs, taken around atezolizumab (anti-PD-L1) treatment. The receptors shown here come from a man aged 45 to 65 with urothelial cancer.

The chain couples TRBV13 to TRBJ1-2; TRBD1 is a possible D gene (6 bases). Trimming stripped 5 bases from V and 5 bases from J, with 18 bases between. The CDR3 is made up of 15 amino acids. Germline V gene sequence: CDR1 PRHDT, CDR2 FYEKMQ (reference sequence). CDR3 coding DNA: TGTGCCAGCAGCCCCGCCCGGACAGCTTTTTATGGCTACACCTTC. This sequence encodes CASSPARTAFYGYTF.

The rearrangement uses TRBV19 and TRBJ2-6; 7 bases are a match to TRBD1. The CDR3 has 17 amino acids. Looked up from germline, CDR1 is LNHDA and CDR2 is SQIVND (reference sequence). The V gene end was trimmed by 5 bases and the J gene end by 1 base; junction bases not matched to a gene: 8. The CDR3: CASSLTGFGSGANVLTF. CDR3 coding DNA: TGTGCCAGTAGTCTGACAGGGTTCGGGTCTGGGGCCAACGTCCTGACTTTC.

V is TRBV5-8 and J is TRBJ1-5; perhaps TRBD1 as D (6 bases). The CDR3 contains 15 residues. Germline CDR1 and CDR2: SGHTS and YDEGEE. V was trimmed by 4 bases and J by 9 bases, leaving 20 bases between them. DNA of the CDR3: TGTGCCAGCAGCCCGTACAGGGCCGGACAAGTGCCCCAGCATTTT. Translated, it gives CASSPYRAGQVPQHF.

The chain couples TRBV28 to TRBJ2-7; TRBD2 matches at 9 bases. Germline CDR1 reads MDHEN; CDR2 reads SYDVKM. CDR3 length: 14 residues. V trimming: 2 bases; J trimming: 6 bases; junction bases outside the gene matches: 5. CDR3 protein: CASSLILAGTEQYF. The DNA of the CDR3 is TGTGCCAGCAGTTTAATTCTAGCGGGAACCGAGCAGTACTTC. The whole variable domain, filled in from reference TRBV28 and TRBJ2-7, reads DVKVTQSSRYLVKRTGEKVFLECVQDMDHENMFWYRQDPGLGLRLIYFSYDVKMKEKGDIPEGYSVSREKKERFSLILESASTNQTSMYLCASSLILAGTEQYFGPGTRLTVT.

This clone was found a few times. The V gene is TRBV10-1, the J gene TRBJ2-5, with a possible D match to TRBD1 (5 bases). The V gene lost 2 bases and the J gene lost 5 bases, with 9 bases spanning the gap. CDR3 size: 13 residues. Germline V gene sequence: CDR1 WNHNN, CDR2 SYGVQD (reference sequence). CDR3 sequence (DNA): TGCGCCAGCAGTGAGGGTAGGGGCGAGACCCAGTACTTC. Translating it yields CASSEGRGETQYF.

The chain is built from TRBV18 and TRBJ2-3; tentative D call: TRBD1 (6 bases). Germline CDR1 is KGHSH and CDR2 is LQKENI. The CDR3 is made up of 16 amino acids. The V gene lost 3 bases and the J gene lost 2 bases, with 15 bases spanning the gap. In DNA, the CDR3 is TGTGCCAGCTCACCTATGGGGGCAGGGACCACAGATACGCAGTATTTT. This translates into CASSPMGAGTTDTQYF.